What follows are 22 T cell receptor beta chains derived from one specimen sequenced in a study of T cell responses to AZD1222 COVID-19 vaccine. The method was immunoSEQ multiplex PCR; TCRdb's version includes in-frame clones alone and lacks a portion of them. The data contain under 60,000 clones, roughly 80% of them singletons. The material sequenced was peripheral blood, taken on day 0 of AZD1222 vaccination. All receptors derive from an adult in good health.

The chain carries TRBV12-3 or TRBV12-4 and TRBJ2-1, with D uncertain. The germline V and J ends were trimmed by 5 bases and 4 bases, with 3 bases remaining between them. The CDR3 extends over 11 amino acids. The CDR3 reads CASSQYNEQFF. The CDR3 bases are TGTGCCAGCAGTCAATACAATGAGCAGTTCTTC.

This rearrangement joins TRBV11-1 to TRBJ1-2, with D maybe TRBD1 (5 bases). The CDR3 runs to 15 residues. V dropped 1 base and J dropped 8 bases, with 17 bases sitting between them. The V gene's germline CDR1 is SGHAT and CDR2 FQDESV (reference sequence). The CDR3 reads CASSLEGHPPGGYTF. CDR3 sequence (DNA): TGTGCCAGCAGCTTAGAAGGACACCCCCCTGGCGGCTACACCTTC.

In its sample, this clone was seen a few times. The chain joins TRBV28 to TRBJ2-5; tentative D call: TRBD1 (8 bases). CDR1 is MDHEN, CDR2 SYDVKM, per germline. The CDR3 runs 13 residues. V was cut by 7 bases and J by 4 bases, with 13 bases left in between. The CDR3 is CASTGGTGETQYF. DNA for the CDR3: TGTGCCAGCACCGGGGGGACAGGAGAGACCCAGTACTTC. Looking up the rest from reference TRBV28 and TRBJ2-5 gives the full variable domain: DVKVTQSSRYLVKRTGEKVFLECVQDMDHENMFWYRQDPGLGLRLIYFSYDVKMKEKGDIPEGYSVSREKKERFSLILESASTNQTSMYLCASTGGTGETQYFGPGTRLLVL.

CDR3 residues: CATGIHNSPLHF. Written as DNA, the CDR3 is TGTGCCACCGGTATCCATAATTCACCCCTCCACTTT. The chain joins TRBV15 to TRBJ1-6; D uncertain. Trimming pared 8 bases from V and 5 bases from J, leaving 7 bases between. The germline V gene encodes CDR1 LNHNV and CDR2 YYDKDF (reference sequence). The CDR3 covers 12 residues.

This clone was counted only a few times. V and J are TRBV7-9 and TRBJ2-3; D is ambiguous. Germline CDR1 and CDR2: SEHNR and FQNEAQ (reference sequence). V was pared by 5 bases and J by 1 base, with 16 bases between. The CDR3 has 16 residues. CDR3 DNA sequence: TGTGCCAGCAGCCCCATTCCCACCCTCGGCACAGATACGCAGTATTTT. Protein sequence: CASSPIPTLGTDTQYF. Looking up the rest from reference TRBV7-9 and TRBJ2-3 gives the full variable domain: DTGVSQNPRHKITKRGQNVTFRCDPISEHNRLYWYRQTLGQGPEFLTYFQNEAQLEKSRLLSDRFSAERPKGSFSTLEIQRTEQGDSAMYLCASSPIPTLGTDTQYFGPGTRLTVL.

The rearrangement joins TRBV7-8 to TRBJ1-5, with 10 bases that match TRBD1. Germline trimming cut 3 bases from V and 4 bases from J; bases unmatched to any gene: 3. Germline V lookup: CDR1 SGHVS, CDR2 FQNEAQ. The CDR3 consists of 15 residues. DNA for the CDR3: TGTGCCAGCAGCTTCCGACAGGGGGCAAATCAGCCCCAGCATTTT. Translation gives CASSFRQGANQPQHF.

The chain employs TRBV4-3 and TRBJ2-7; 7 bases match TRBD2. Germline values: CDR1 LGHNA, CDR2 YSLEER. V shed 0 bases and J 2 bases; nucleotides not matched to a gene: 1. The CDR3 runs 14 residues. The CDR3 nucleotides are TGCGCCAGCAGCCAAGATGGGGGGGCCTACGAGCAGTACTTC. This translates into CASSQDGGAYEQYF.

This clone came up once. The J gene is TRBJ1-4, the V gene TRBV29-1; 9 bases agree with TRBD1. V lost 3 bases, J lost 8 bases, and 7 bases stayed unmatched. The CDR3 is 14 residues long. Germline V lookup: CDR1 SQVTM, CDR2 ANQGSEA. The CDR3: CSVEGGQGPEKLFF. CDR3 sequence (DNA): TGCAGCGTTGAGGGGGGACAGGGTCCCGAAAAACTGTTTTTT.

The chain uses TRBV5-1 and TRBJ2-7; D could derive from TRBD1 or TRBD2 (5 bases each). Trimming stripped 0 bases from V and 3 bases from J, with 10 bases between. This CDR3 region has 14 residues. The germline gives CDR1 SGHRS, CDR2 YFSETQ. The CDR3 is CASSLGGIDYEQYF. The CDR3 DNA sequence: TGCGCCAGCAGCTTGGGGGGGATCGACTACGAGCAGTACTTC.

This chain uses TRBV29-1 with TRBJ2-6; TRBD2 is a possible D gene (6 bases). The CDR3 sequence is 14 residues long. CDR1 and CDR2 (germline): SQVTM, ANQGSEA. Trimming took off 3 bases at V and 4 bases at J, with 10 bases between the two ends. This chain's CDR3 is CSVDGGAGANVLTF. CDR3 coding DNA: TGCAGCGTTGACGGAGGGGCCGGGGCCAACGTCCTGACTTTC.

The chain links TRBV29-1 to TRBJ1-1; D unclear. CDR3 length: 14 amino acids. The germline gives CDR1 SQVTM, CDR2 ANQGSEA. V lost 0 bases, J lost 5 bases, and 13 bases lay in between. The CDR3 here is CSVEDPLRRTEAFF. Here the CDR3 DNA reads TGCAGCGTTGAAGATCCTCTTAGGCGAACTGAAGCTTTCTTT. Combining the CDR3 with reference TRBV29-1 and TRBJ1-1 gives the whole variable domain SAVISQKPSRDICQRGTSLTIQCQVDSQVTMMFWYRQQPGQSLTLIATANQGSEATYESGFVIDKFPISRPNLTFSTLTVSNMSPEDSSIYLCSVEDPLRRTEAFFGQGTRLTVV.

CDR3 sequence reads: CASSQQERGSYEQYF. In DNA form, the CDR3 reads TGCGCCAGCAGCCAACAGGAGCGGGGTAGCTACGAGCAGTACTTC. The gene calls are TRBV4-1 and TRBJ2-7; 7 bases agree with TRBD2. Germline V gives CDR1 MGHRA, CDR2 YSYEKL. The CDR3 totals 15 residues. Trimming removed 2 bases from V and 3 bases from J; junction bases left unmatched: 7.

The CDR3 DNA reads as TGTGCCAGCAGCTCTGACACACTTTATCAGCCCCAGCATTTT. It is translated as CASSSDTLYQPQHF. The chain carries TRBV7-9 and TRBJ1-5; D not certain. CDR3 length equals 14 residues. The germline V and J ends were trimmed by 4 bases and 5 bases, with 12 bases remaining between them. Germline V gene data show CDR1 as SEHNR and CDR2 as FQNEAQ (reference sequence).

The table lists this clone with a few counts. The rearrangement uses TRBV6-1 and TRBJ2-1; 10 positions agree with TRBD1. CDR1 is MNHNS, CDR2 SASEGT, per germline. The CDR3 runs to 17 residues. The V gene end was trimmed by 3 bases and the J gene end by 0 bases; junction bases not matched to a gene: 5. DNA of the CDR3: TGTGCCAGCAGTGAGACAGGGGGCGCAACCTCCTACAATGAGCAGTTCTTC. Its translation is CASSETGGATSYNEQFF.

This clone appeared a few times. J is TRBJ2-2 and V is TRBV11-2; weak D call: TRBD1 (5 bases). V was pared by 5 bases and J by 4 bases, with 17 bases between. Per the germline V gene, CDR1 is SGHAT and CDR2 is FQNNGV. This CDR3 has 16 amino acids. The CDR3 sequence: CASSVPMGLITGELFF. The CDR3 DNA reads TGTGCCAGCAGCGTCCCTATGGGGCTGATCACCGGGGAGCTGTTTTTT.

The rearrangement links TRBV20-1 to TRBJ2-5; D is ambiguous. CDR3 length: 11 residues. V was clipped by 1 base and J by 9 bases, with 9 bases between them. Germline values: CDR1 DFQATT, CDR2 SNEGSKA (reference sequence). The CDR3 DNA follows: TGCAGTGCTAGAGTGACCGCAGCCCAGTACTTC. Translation: CSARVTAAQYF.

J is TRBJ2-3 and V is TRBV18; tentatively, D is TRBD1 (5 bases). CDR1 and CDR2 from the germline V gene are KGHSH and LQKENI. The CDR3 is 13 amino acids. V lost 2 bases and J 4 bases, leaving 7 bases between the germline ends. CDR3 in DNA: TGTGCCAGCTCACCAGGGGCGGCAGATACGCAGTATTTT. Encoded protein: CASSPGAADTQYF.

This sequence joins TRBV19 and TRBJ1-2; no clear D. In germline, CDR1 is LNHDA, CDR2 SQIVND (reference sequence). V was clipped by 7 bases and J by 5 bases, with 8 bases between them. The CDR3 covers 11 residues. The CDR3 loop is CASTTGYGYTF. CDR3 DNA sequence: TGTGCCAGTACCACCGGTTATGGCTACACCTTC.

The chain uses TRBV15 and TRBJ2-1, with TRBD2 identical over 9 bases. The germline V gene encodes CDR1 LNHNV and CDR2 YYDKDF (reference sequence). The CDR3 has 15 residues. The trim removed 3 bases at V and 1 base at J, leaving 1 base unmatched. CDR3: CATSSSGSSYNEQFF. CDR3 bases: TGTGCCACCAGCAGTAGCGGGAGTTCCTACAATGAGCAGTTCTTC.

J is TRBJ1-6 and V is TRBV7-2; D is unresolved. Trimming shortened V by 3 bases and J by 8 bases, and 11 bases separated the two germline ends. The CDR3 has 14 residues. Germline CDR1 and CDR2: SGHTA and FQGNSA. CDR3 in amino acids: CASSFRGSDSPLHF. As DNA, the CDR3 is TGTGCCAGCAGCTTCCGGGGTAGCGATTCACCCCTCCACTTT. Using reference TRBV7-2 and TRBJ1-6 for the parts outside the CDR3, the full variable domain is GAGVSQSPSNKVTEKGKDVELRCDPISGHTALYWYRQSLGQGLEFLIYFQGNSAPDKSGLPSDRFSAERTGGSVSTLTIQRTQQEDSAVYLCASSFRGSDSPLHFGNGTRLTVT.

This sequence joins TRBV11-3 and TRBJ2-1; 7 bases match TRBD2. Germline assignment: CDR1 SGHNT and CDR2 YENEEA. The length of the CDR3 is 16 residues. V was pared by 0 bases and J by 5 bases, with 7 bases of the junction left unmatched. CDR3 protein: CASSLEGGSWDNEQFF. The CDR3 DNA follows: TGTGCCAGCAGCTTAGAGGGGGGGTCCTGGGACAATGAGCAGTTCTTC.

The rearrangement joins TRBV5-4 to TRBJ1-2; perhaps TRBD1 as D (5 bases). Trimming cost V 3 bases and J 7 bases, with 19 bases left between them. This CDR3 is 15 amino acids long. Germline V lookup: CDR1 SGHNT, CDR2 YYREEE (reference sequence). CDR3 sequence (DNA): TGTGCCAGCAGCTCTAGAGGGAGGGGAACCTTTGGCTACACCTTC. This translates into CASSSRGRGTFGYTF.